Only a few counts were recorded for the clone carrying this TCR beta chain. The antigen is undetermined. Individual cDNA molecules were tagged with unique molecular identifiers, the study reported. TCRdb recomputed calls from the 5' RACE reads with MiXCR, one row per CDR3 protein. The sample holds around 86,000 distinct CDR3 sequences, under 15% seen once. This sample is drawn from a study of early T cells in non-severe SARS-CoV-2 infection. Turning to the study itself: Bulk RNA isolated from unsorted whole blood underwent sequencing; chains were not paired. Findings of the study overall: The study's VDJdb matching favored anti-spike CD8 responses and missed private and CD4 specificities.

V shed 4 bases and J 5 bases; nucleotides not matched to a gene: 9. The CDR3 is 15 amino acids. Germline V CDR1 and CDR2: SNHLY, FYNNEI. This chain uses TRBV2 with TRBJ2-5; 8 positions agree with TRBD1. Sample: whole blood. This receptor was obtained from an adult who was a healthcare worker with PCR-confirmed SARS-CoV-2 infection or an uninfected control (not recorded which). CDR3 loop: CASSVLSGGFETQYF. In DNA form, the CDR3 reads TGTGCCAGCAGTGTACTCTCAGGGGGCTTCGAGACCCAGTACTTC.